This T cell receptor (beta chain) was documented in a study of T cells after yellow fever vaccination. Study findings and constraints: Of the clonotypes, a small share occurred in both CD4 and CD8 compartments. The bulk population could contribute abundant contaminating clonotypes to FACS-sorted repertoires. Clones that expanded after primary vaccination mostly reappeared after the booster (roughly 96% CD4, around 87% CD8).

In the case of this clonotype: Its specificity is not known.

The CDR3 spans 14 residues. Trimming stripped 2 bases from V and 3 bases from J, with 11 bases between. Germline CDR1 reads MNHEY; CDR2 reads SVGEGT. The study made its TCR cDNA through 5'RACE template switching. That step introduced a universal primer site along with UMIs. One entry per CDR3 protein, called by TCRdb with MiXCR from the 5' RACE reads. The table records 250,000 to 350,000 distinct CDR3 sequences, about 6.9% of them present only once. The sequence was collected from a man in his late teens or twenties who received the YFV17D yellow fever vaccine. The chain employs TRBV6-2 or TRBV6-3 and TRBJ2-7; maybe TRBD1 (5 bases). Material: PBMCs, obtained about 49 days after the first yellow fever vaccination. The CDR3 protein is CASSYTRDRYEQYF. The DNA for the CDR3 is TGTGCCAGCAGTTACACCAGGGATCGCTACGAGCAGTACTTC.